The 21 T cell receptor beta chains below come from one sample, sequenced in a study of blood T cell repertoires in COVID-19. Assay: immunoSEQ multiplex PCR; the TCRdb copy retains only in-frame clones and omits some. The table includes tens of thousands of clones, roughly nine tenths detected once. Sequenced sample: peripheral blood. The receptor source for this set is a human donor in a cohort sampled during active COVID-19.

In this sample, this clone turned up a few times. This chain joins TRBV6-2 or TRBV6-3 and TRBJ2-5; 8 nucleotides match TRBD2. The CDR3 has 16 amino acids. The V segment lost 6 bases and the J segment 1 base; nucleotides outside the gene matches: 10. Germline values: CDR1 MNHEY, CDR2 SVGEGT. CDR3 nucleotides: TGTGCCAGCAGCCCCGGGCTAGCGGGCCGCCAAGAGACCCAGTACTTC. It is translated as CASSPGLAGRQETQYF.

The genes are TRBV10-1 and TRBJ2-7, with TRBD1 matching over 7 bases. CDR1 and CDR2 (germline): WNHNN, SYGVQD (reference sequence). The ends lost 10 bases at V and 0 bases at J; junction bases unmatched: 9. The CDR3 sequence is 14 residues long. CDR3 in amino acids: CAIDPGTDSYEQYV. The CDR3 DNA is TGCGCCATCGACCCCGGGACAGACTCCTACGAGCAGTACGTC.

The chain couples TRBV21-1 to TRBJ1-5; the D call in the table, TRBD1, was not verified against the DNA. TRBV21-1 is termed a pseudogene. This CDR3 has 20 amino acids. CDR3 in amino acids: CASSNKGAGPGAQGNQPQHF. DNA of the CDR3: TGTGCCAGCAGCAATAAGGGGGCGGGACCGGGGGCTCAGGGCAATCAGCCCCAGCATTTT.

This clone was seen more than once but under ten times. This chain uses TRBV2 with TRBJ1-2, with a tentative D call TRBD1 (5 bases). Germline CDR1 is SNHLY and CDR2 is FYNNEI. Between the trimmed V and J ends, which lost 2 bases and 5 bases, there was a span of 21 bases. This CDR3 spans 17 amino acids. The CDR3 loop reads CASSERSPSTARYGYTF. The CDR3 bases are TGTGCCAGCAGTGAACGGTCGCCTTCGACAGCAAGATATGGCTACACCTTC.

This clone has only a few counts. The chain's CDR3 is CASSLVRSDEQFF. CDR3 sequence (DNA): TGTGCCAGCAGCTTAGTGAGGTCAGATGAGCAGTTCTTC. The rearrangement uses TRBV7-9 and TRBJ2-1; no definite D call. This CDR3 has 13 amino acids. Germline values: CDR1 SEHNR, CDR2 FQNEAQ (reference sequence). Trimming cost V 1 base and J 8 bases, with 9 bases left between them. Drawing the rest from reference TRBV7-9 and TRBJ2-1, the complete variable domain is DTGVSQNPRHKITKRGQNVTFRCDPISEHNRLYWYRQTLGQGPEFLTYFQNEAQLEKSRLLSDRFSAERPKGSFSTLEIQRTEQGDSAMYLCASSLVRSDEQFFGPGTRLTVL.

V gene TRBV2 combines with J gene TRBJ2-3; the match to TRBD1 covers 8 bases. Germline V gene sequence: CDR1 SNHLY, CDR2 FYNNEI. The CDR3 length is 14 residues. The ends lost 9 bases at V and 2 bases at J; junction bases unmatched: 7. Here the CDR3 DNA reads TGTGCCAGTGACCGGGACAGGTACACAGATACGCAGTATTTT. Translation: CASDRDRYTDTQYF.

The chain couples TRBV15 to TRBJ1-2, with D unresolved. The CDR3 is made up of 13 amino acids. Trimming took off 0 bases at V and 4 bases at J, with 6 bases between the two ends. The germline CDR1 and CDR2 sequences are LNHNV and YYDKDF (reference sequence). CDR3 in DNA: TGTGCCACCAGCAGAGATATCGGCTATGGCTACACCTTC. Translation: CATSRDIGYGYTF.

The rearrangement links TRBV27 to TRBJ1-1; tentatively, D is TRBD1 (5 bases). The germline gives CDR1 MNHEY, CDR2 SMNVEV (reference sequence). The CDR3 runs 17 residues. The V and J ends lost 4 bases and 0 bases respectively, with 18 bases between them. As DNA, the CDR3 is TGTGCCAGCAGTTATGGGGGGGGGTCCATCATGAACACTGAAGCTTTCTTT. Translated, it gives CASSYGGGSIMNTEAFF.

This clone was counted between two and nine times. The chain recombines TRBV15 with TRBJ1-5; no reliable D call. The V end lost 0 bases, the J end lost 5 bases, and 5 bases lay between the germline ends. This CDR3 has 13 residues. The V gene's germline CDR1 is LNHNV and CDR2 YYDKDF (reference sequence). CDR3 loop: CATSRDNYQPQHF. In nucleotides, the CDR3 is TGTGCCACCAGCAGAGATAATTATCAGCCCCAGCATTTT. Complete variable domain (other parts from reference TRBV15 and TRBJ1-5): DAMVIQNPRYQVTQFGKPVTLSCSQTLNHNVMYWYQQKSSQAPKLLFHYYDKDFNNEADTPDNFQSRRPNTSFCFLDIRSPGLGDTAMYLCATSRDNYQPQHFGDGTRLSIL.

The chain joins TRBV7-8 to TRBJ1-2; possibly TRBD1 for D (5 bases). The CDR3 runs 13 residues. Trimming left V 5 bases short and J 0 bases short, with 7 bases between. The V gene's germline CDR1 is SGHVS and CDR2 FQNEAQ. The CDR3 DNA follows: TGTGCCAGCAGCGAGACAGCTAACTATGGCTACACCTTC. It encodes CASSETANYGYTF.

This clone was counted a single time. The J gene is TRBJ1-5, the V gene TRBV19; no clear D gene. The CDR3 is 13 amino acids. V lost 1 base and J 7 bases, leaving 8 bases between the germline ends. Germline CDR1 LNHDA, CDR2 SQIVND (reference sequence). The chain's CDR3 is CASSIVSGQPQHF. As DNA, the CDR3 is TGTGCCAGTAGTATAGTAAGCGGACAGCCCCAGCATTTT.

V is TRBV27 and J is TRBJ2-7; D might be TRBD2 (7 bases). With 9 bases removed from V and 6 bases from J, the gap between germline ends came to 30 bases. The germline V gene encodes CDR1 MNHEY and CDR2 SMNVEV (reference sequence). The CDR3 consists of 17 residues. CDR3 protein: CARSQGGAKAIPSEQYV. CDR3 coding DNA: TGTGCCAGATCCCAAGGGGGGGCAAAAGCGATACCAAGCGAGCAGTACGTC.

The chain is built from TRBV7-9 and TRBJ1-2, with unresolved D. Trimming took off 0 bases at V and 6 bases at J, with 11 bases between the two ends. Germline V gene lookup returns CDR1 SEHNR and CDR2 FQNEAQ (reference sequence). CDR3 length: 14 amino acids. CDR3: CASSLANFRDGYTF. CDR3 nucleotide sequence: TGTGCCAGCAGCTTAGCAAATTTCCGGGATGGCTACACCTTC.

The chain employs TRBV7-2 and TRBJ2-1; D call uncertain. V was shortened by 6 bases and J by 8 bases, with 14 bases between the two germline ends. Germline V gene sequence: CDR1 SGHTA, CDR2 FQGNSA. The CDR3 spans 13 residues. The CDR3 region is CASSQPSVDEQFF. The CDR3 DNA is TGTGCCAGCAGTCAACCCTCGGTCGATGAGCAGTTCTTC.

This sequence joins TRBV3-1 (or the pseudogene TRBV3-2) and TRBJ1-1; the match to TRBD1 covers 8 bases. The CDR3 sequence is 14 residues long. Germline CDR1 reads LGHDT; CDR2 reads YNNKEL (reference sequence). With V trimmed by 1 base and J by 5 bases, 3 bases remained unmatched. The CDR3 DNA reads TGTGCCAGCAGCCAAGCAGGGGGCAGTACTGAAGCTTTCTTT. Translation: CASSQAGGSTEAFF.

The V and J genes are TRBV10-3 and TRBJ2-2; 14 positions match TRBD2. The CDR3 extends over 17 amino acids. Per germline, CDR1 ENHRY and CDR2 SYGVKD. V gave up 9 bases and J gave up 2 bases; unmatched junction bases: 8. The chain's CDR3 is CAISGTSGRFNTGELFF. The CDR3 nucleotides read TGTGCCATTTCCGGGACTAGCGGGAGATTCAACACCGGGGAGCTGTTTTTT.

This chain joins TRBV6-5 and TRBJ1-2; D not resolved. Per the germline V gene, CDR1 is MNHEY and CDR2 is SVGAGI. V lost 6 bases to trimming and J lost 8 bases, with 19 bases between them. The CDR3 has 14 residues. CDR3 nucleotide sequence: TGTGCCAGCAGCGAGGACGGCGGAGGGAGCGGCTACACCTTC. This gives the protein CASSEDGGGSGYTF.

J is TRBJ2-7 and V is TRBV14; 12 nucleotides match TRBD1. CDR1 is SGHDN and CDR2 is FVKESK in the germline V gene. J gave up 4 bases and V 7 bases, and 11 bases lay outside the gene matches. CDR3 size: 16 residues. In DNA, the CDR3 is TGTGCCAGCAAAGGGGACAGGGGGCGCGGCACATACGAGCAGTACGTC. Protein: CASKGDRGRGTYEQYV.

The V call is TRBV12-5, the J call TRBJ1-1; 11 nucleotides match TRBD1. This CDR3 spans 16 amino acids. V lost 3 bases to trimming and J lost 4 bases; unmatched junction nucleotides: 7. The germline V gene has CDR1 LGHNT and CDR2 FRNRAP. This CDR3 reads CASGFRTGGLTTEAFF. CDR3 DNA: TGTGCTAGTGGTTTCAGGACAGGGGGCCTTACCACTGAAGCTTTCTTT.

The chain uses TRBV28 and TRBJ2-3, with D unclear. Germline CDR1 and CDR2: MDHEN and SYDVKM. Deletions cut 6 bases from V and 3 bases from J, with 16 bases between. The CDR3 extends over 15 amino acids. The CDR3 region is CASSPLRVQTDTQYF. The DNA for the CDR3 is TGTGCCAGCAGCCCCCTCCGGGTTCAAACAGATACGCAGTATTTT.

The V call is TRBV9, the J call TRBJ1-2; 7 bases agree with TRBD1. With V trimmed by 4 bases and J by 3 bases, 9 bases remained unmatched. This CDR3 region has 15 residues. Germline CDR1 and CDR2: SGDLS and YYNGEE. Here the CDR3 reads CASSPSTGWDYGYTF. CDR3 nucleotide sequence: TGTGCCAGCAGCCCGTCGACAGGGTGGGACTATGGCTACACCTTC.